This entry lists 29 T cell receptor beta chains sequenced from one sample in a study of blood T cell repertoires in COVID-19. TCRdb's copy holds only in-frame clones and misses some; the assay was immunoSEQ multiplex PCR. The data show about 130,000 clones, about 80% seen once. The sequenced material came from peripheral blood. These receptor sequences come from a woman between 45 and 65 years old with acute or convalescent COVID-19.

This chain joins TRBV2 and TRBJ1-6, with TRBD1 as a possible D gene (6 bases). The V and J ends lost 10 bases and 10 bases respectively, with 17 bases between them. The CDR3 covers 13 residues. Germline assignment: CDR1 SNHLY and CDR2 FYNNEI. The CDR3 DNA reads TGTGCCAATTCCCGGGACATCGCCTCACCCCTCCACTTT. This sequence encodes CANSRDIASPLHF.

V is TRBV3-1 (or the pseudogene TRBV3-2) and J is TRBJ2-1; D is undetermined. This CDR3 has 15 amino acids. V was pared by 0 bases and J by 7 bases, with 13 bases between. In germline, CDR1 is LGHDT, CDR2 YNNKEL (reference sequence). The CDR3 DNA reads as TGTGCCAGCAGCCAAGAGAGGTGGAACCTGAATGAGCAGTTCTTC. This sequence encodes CASSQERWNLNEQFF.

The rearrangement joins TRBV5-6 to TRBJ2-1, with D perhaps TRBD2 (6 bases). This CDR3 comprises 14 residues. Germline CDR1 and CDR2: SGHDT and YYEEEE. V lost 4 bases and J 8 bases, leaving 16 bases between the germline ends. The CDR3 DNA reads as TGTGCCAGCAGCCCGGGAGTGTCGGCCTATGAGCAGTTCTTC. This sequence encodes CASSPGVSAYEQFF.

This rearrangement joins TRBV4-1 to TRBJ1-1; 9 nucleotides line up with TRBD1. There are 16 residues in the CDR3. Germline V gene sequence: CDR1 MGHRA, CDR2 YSYEKL. The V segment lost 0 bases and the J segment 3 bases; nucleotides outside the gene matches: 5. In DNA, the CDR3 is TGCGCCAGCAGCCAAGAGTACGGGACAGGGTACACTGAAGCTTTCTTT. It translates to CASSQEYGTGYTEAFF.

The chain combines TRBV9 with TRBJ2-2; possibly TRBD2 for D (6 bases). Per the germline V gene, CDR1 is SGDLS and CDR2 is YYNGEE. The CDR3 runs 17 residues. Trimming shortened V by 3 bases and J by 5 bases, and 20 bases separated the two germline ends. The CDR3 here is CASSAGMGTQLTGELFF. The CDR3 DNA reads TGTGCCAGCAGCGCTGGCATGGGGACTCAACTGACCGGGGAGCTGTTTTTT.

The chain has TRBV5-1 and TRBJ2-3; D perhaps matches TRBD1 (6 bases). V was trimmed by 1 base and J by 4 bases, leaving 19 bases between them. The CDR3 loop spans 17 amino acids. Germline CDR1 is SGHRS and CDR2 is YFSETQ. Here the CDR3 reads CASSLYGGGVVSDTQYF. The CDR3 DNA is TGCGCCAGCAGCTTGTATGGTGGGGGCGTGGTTTCAGATACGCAGTATTTT.

V gene TRBV27 combines with J gene TRBJ1-5; D remains ambiguous. Trimming took 7 bases from V and 2 from J, leaving 15 bases between them. Germline V gene lookup returns CDR1 MNHEY and CDR2 SMNVEV (reference sequence). The CDR3 covers 15 residues. CDR3 residues: CASTARGMGNQPQHF. The CDR3 DNA is TGTGCCAGCACCGCTCGAGGGATGGGCAATCAGCCCCAGCATTTT.

The chain carries TRBV2 and TRBJ2-1; TRBD2 aligns across 10 bases. CDR3 length: 15 residues. V shed 3 bases, J shed 5 bases, and the junction held 4 bases outside the gene matches. CDR1 SNHLY and CDR2 FYNNEI come from the germline V gene. CDR3 residues: CASSDLAGGHNEQFF. The CDR3 DNA follows: TGTGCCAGCAGTGATTTAGCGGGGGGACACAATGAGCAGTTCTTC.

The V and J genes are TRBV20-1 and TRBJ2-4; 7 bases align to TRBD2. V shed 3 bases, J shed 1 base, and the junction held 9 bases outside the gene matches. This CDR3 comprises 16 residues. Germline assignment: CDR1 DFQATT and CDR2 SNEGSKA (reference sequence). Here the CDR3 DNA reads TGCAGTGCTAGTGGGGGAGGGCAGCTCGCCAAAAACATTCAGTACTTC. Protein product: CSASGGGQLAKNIQYF.

This chain links TRBV20-1 with TRBJ2-5, with D uncertain. CDR3 length equals 14 residues. The germline CDR1 and CDR2 sequences are DFQATT and SNEGSKA (reference sequence). V gave up 3 bases and J gave up 1 base, with 12 bases separating them. The DNA of the CDR3 is TGCAGTGCTAGTCCGAGACAACTCCAAGAGACCCAGTACTTC. Protein: CSASPRQLQETQYF.

The J gene is TRBJ1-5, the V gene TRBV11-2; D perhaps matches TRBD1 (5 bases). This CDR3 is 15 amino acids long. V lost 0 bases, J lost 4 bases, and 10 bases lay in between. Germline CDR1 SGHAT, CDR2 FQNNGV. This CDR3 reads CASSLEPGQNQPQHF. In DNA, the CDR3 is TGTGCCAGCAGCTTAGAACCAGGGCAAAATCAGCCCCAGCATTTT.

The rearrangement links TRBV6-5 to TRBJ1-2, with D uncertain. V lost 6 bases and J 7 bases, leaving 12 bases between the germline ends. CDR3 length equals 12 residues. Germline CDR1 is MNHEY and CDR2 is SVGAGI. CDR3 sequence reads: CASSQSFGGYTF. CDR3 nucleotides: TGTGCCAGCAGCCAATCATTCGGTGGCTACACCTTC.

The rearrangement uses TRBV18 and TRBJ2-3; 11 positions match TRBD1. The V gene end was trimmed by 1 base and the J gene end by 4 bases; junction bases not matched to a gene: 10. The germline gives CDR1 KGHSH, CDR2 LQKENI. The CDR3 consists of 18 residues. The CDR3 nucleotides are TGTGCCAGCTCACCACTCCAGGACAGGGGGCTAATGGCAGATACGCAGTATTTT. This encodes CASSPLQDRGLMADTQYF.

This chain connects TRBV5-8 to TRBJ2-3; the match to TRBD2 covers 9 bases. The CDR3 sequence is 15 residues long. Germline values: CDR1 SGHTS, CDR2 YDEGEE. After removal of 1 base from V and 8 bases from J, the junction contained 8 bases not matched to a gene. The CDR3 region has the DNA TGTGCCAGCAGCTTGAAGGCTAGCGGGGAAGGTACGCAGTATTTT. Translation gives CASSLKASGEGTQYF.

The chain has TRBV11-1 and TRBJ2-1; 9 bases map to TRBD2. This CDR3 is 16 amino acids long. V shed 0 bases and J 6 bases; nucleotides not matched to a gene: 6. Germline loops: CDR1 SGHAT, CDR2 FQDESV (reference sequence). CDR3 amino acids: CASSLARGTSFNEQFF. CDR3 in DNA: TGTGCCAGCAGCTTAGCGCGGGGGACTAGCTTCAATGAGCAGTTCTTC.

V usage is TRBV6-2 or TRBV6-3 and J usage is TRBJ2-3; 9 nucleotides match TRBD2. J gave up 6 bases and V 2 bases, and 9 bases lay outside the gene matches. The CDR3 contains 16 residues. The germline V gene has CDR1 MNHEY and CDR2 SVGEGT. CDR3 residues: CASSYDAGGTIDTQYF. In nucleotides, the CDR3 is TGTGCCAGCAGTTACGATGCGGGAGGGACCATTGATACGCAGTATTTT.

This CDR3 is CASSYQLGLTAFF. Written as DNA, the CDR3 is TGTGCCAGCAGTTACCAGCTAGGCTTGACGGCTTTCTTT. V gene TRBV6-5 combines with J gene TRBJ1-1; D gene ambiguous. Germline lookup yields CDR1 MNHEY and CDR2 SVGAGI. The CDR3 consists of 13 residues. The V end lost 2 bases, the J end lost 11 bases, and 15 bases lay between the germline ends.

The rearrangement links TRBV3-1 (or the pseudogene TRBV3-2) to TRBJ2-1; possibly TRBD2 for D (5 bases). Trimming shortened V by 4 bases and J by 7 bases, and 20 bases separated the two germline ends. This CDR3 region has 16 residues. Germline V gene data show CDR1 as LGHDT and CDR2 as YNNKEL (reference sequence). The CDR3 nucleotides are TGTGCCAGCAGCCGTCCACGGACTGCGACTTGGAATGAGCAGTTCTTC. Its protein is CASSRPRTATWNEQFF.

This clone was counted between two and nine times. The V and J genes are TRBV30 and TRBJ1-5; 7 positions match TRBD1. Germline V gene sequence: CDR1 GTSNPN, CDR2 SVGIG (reference sequence). V dropped 2 bases and J dropped 7; count of bases not matched to a gene: 5. The CDR3 spans 13 residues. This CDR3 is CAWSSGGRQPQHF. CDR3 nucleotide sequence: TGTGCCTGGAGTTCAGGGGGAAGGCAGCCCCAGCATTTT.

The chain recombines TRBV6-6 with TRBJ2-5; 8 bases fit TRBD1. CDR3 length: 16 residues. Trimming took 6 bases from V and 5 from J; bases not matched to a gene: 14. Germline V CDR1 and CDR2: MNHNY, SVGAGI (reference sequence). As DNA, the CDR3 is TGTGCCAGCAGACCCGGACAGGGTGAGATCCGGGAGACCCAGTACTTC. The encoded protein is CASRPGQGEIRETQYF.

This chain uses TRBV5-1 with TRBJ2-5; perhaps TRBD2 as D (5 bases). The ends were cut back, 0 bases at V and 5 bases at J, with 14 bases in the middle. CDR3 length equals 15 residues. Germline loops: CDR1 SGHRS, CDR2 YFSETQ. The CDR3 reads CASSLDGSPRETQYF. The CDR3 nucleotides are TGCGCCAGCAGCTTGGATGGGAGCCCTAGGGAGACCCAGTACTTC.

This clone was counted only a few times. V and J are TRBV5-4 and TRBJ1-1, with a possible D match to TRBD1 (6 bases). The V end was cut by 4 bases, the J end by 1 base, with 11 bases between. The CDR3 has 14 amino acids. The germline CDR1 and CDR2 sequences are SGHNT and YYREEE (reference sequence). The DNA for the CDR3 is TGTGCCAGCAGCCTGGACAGTAAGAACACTGAAGCTTTCTTT. This codes for CASSLDSKNTEAFF.

The chain employs TRBV5-1 and TRBJ2-1, with 9 bases identical to TRBD1. J was trimmed by 7 bases and V by 2 bases; bases with no gene match: 7. The CDR3 is 15 residues long. The germline V gene encodes CDR1 SGHRS and CDR2 YFSETQ. The CDR3 region is CASSFFGTGKNEQFF. The CDR3 DNA sequence: TGCGCCAGCAGCTTTTTTGGGACAGGGAAGAATGAGCAGTTCTTC.

The chain employs TRBV28 and TRBJ1-6; 10 positions agree with TRBD1. This CDR3 contains 15 residues. Germline CDR1 reads MDHEN; CDR2 reads SYDVKM. J was trimmed by 8 bases and V by 7 bases; bases with no gene match: 8. The CDR3 coding sequence is TGTGCCAGCACATCCACCGGGACAGGGGATTCACCCCTCCACTTT. It is translated as CASTSTGTGDSPLHF.

The chain recombines TRBV6-5 with TRBJ1-5, with a weak D call TRBD1 (5 bases). The CDR3 sequence is 16 residues long. V lost 3 bases to trimming and J lost 1 base, with 13 bases between them. Per germline, CDR1 MNHEY and CDR2 SVGAGI. The CDR3 sequence is CASSYSPGLSNQPQHF. Here the CDR3 DNA reads TGTGCCAGCAGTTATTCTCCAGGGCTAAGCAATCAGCCCCAGCATTTT.

The chain employs TRBV28 and TRBJ1-6, with 9 bases lining up with TRBD1. This CDR3 has 12 residues. V shed 9 bases, J shed 9 bases, and the junction held 3 bases outside the gene matches. CDR1 and CDR2 from the germline V gene are MDHEN and SYDVKM. The CDR3 loop reads CARDRGFSPLHF. CDR3 sequence (DNA): TGTGCCAGGGACAGGGGTTTTTCACCCCTCCACTTT.

This chain links TRBV6-1 with TRBJ1-3, with D possibly being TRBD1 (6 bases). Trimming removed 0 bases at V and 4 bases at J, with 10 bases between. CDR1 is MNHNS, CDR2 SASEGT, per germline. This CDR3 has 15 residues. CDR3 in DNA: TGTGCCAGCAGTGAAGCGAACCAGGGGGGAAACACCATATATTTT. It yields the protein CASSEANQGGNTIYF.

The V gene is TRBV28, the J gene TRBJ2-1, with 8 bases matching TRBD2. The CDR3 has 15 amino acids. Germline loops: CDR1 MDHEN, CDR2 SYDVKM. J lost 3 bases, V lost 2 bases, and 3 bases had no gene match. CDR3: CASSLPSGFYNEQFF. CDR3 DNA sequence: TGTGCCAGCAGTTTACCTAGCGGGTTCTACAATGAGCAGTTCTTC.

This clone has only a few counts. The CDR3 DNA sequence: TGCGCCAGCAGCCTAACAGGGGGTGGGACTGAAGCTTTCTTT. Protein product: CASSLTGGGTEAFF. The V call is TRBV10-2, the J call TRBJ1-1, with 8 nucleotides matching TRBD1. Trimming removed 6 bases from V and 5 bases from J; junction bases left unmatched: 8. In germline, CDR1 is WSHSY, CDR2 SAAADI. The CDR3 sequence is 14 residues long.